This is a list of T cell receptor beta chains from one sample in a study of OX40 agonist ivuxolimab in advanced cancers. TCRdb's copy holds only in-frame clones and misses some; the assay was immunoSEQ multiplex PCR. The sample contains around 60,000 clones, roughly 87% of which appear only once. The sequenced sample was CD4+ or CD8+ T cells sorted from blood, obtained in a trial of the OX40 agonist ivuxolimab. Receptors originate from an adult with an advanced solid tumor such as melanoma, head and neck, liver or kidney cancer. Each CDR3 is given with its conserved first and last residue. The D gene is left open where the match is weak. The size field is filled for only some rows; it gives once, few, many or a size class.

J gene,D gene,clone size,V gene,CDR3 protein,CDR3 DNA
TRBJ2-3,TRBD2,.,TRBV15,CATSNGRGTDTQYF,TGTGCCACTAGTAACGGGAGGGGAACAGATACGCAGTATTTT
TRBJ1-2,.,few,TRBV2,CASSEQETYGYTF,TGTGCCAGCAGTGAACAGGAGACCTATGGCTACACCTTC
TRBJ2-5,.,.,TRBV21-1,CASSKYSLYQETQYF,TGTGCCAGCAGCAAATACAGCCTGTACCAAGAGACCCAGTACTTC
TRBJ2-1,TRBD2,.,TRBV27,CASTRLLTSGRANEQFF,TGTGCCAGCACCAGACTACTAACTAGCGGGAGAGCCAATGAGCAGTTCTTC
TRBJ2-1,TRBD2,.,TRBV19,CASSPSGSYNEQFF,TGTGCCAGTAGTCCTAGCGGTTCCTACAATGAGCAGTTCTTC
TRBJ1-5,.,.,TRBV10-3,CAISARLNNQPQHF,TGTGCCATCAGTGCCCGACTGAACAATCAGCCCCAGCATTTT
TRBJ2-2,.,.,TRBV5-1,CASSYKTGNTGELFF,TGCGCCAGCAGCTACAAGACAGGGAACACCGGGGAGCTGTTTTTT
TRBJ2-5,.,.,TRBV19,CASSSGAAIQETQYF,TGTGCCAGTAGTAGTGGGGCAGCTATTCAAGAGACCCAGTACTTC
TRBJ2-1,.,.,TRBV9,CASSVGSGYNEQFF,TGTGCCAGCAGCGTAGGTTCTGGCTACAATGAGCAGTTCTTC
TRBJ2-7,.,.,TRBV28,CASSSPGQLYEQYF,TGTGCCAGCAGTTCACCGGGACAACTCTACGAGCAGTACTTC
TRBJ1-1,.,.,TRBV2,CASSRGEAFF,TGTGCCAGCAGTCGGGGAGAAGCTTTCTTT
TRBJ2-5,.,.,TRBV5-1,CASSLVGFRETQYF,TGCGCCAGCAGCTTGGTGGGGTTCCGGGAGACCCAGTACTTC
TRBJ2-1,.,once,TRBV20-1,CSANRYEQFF,TGCAGTGCCAATAGATATGAGCAGTTCTTC
TRBJ1-1,.,.,TRBV2,CASRRDWNTEAFF,TGTGCCAGCAGGCGGGACTGGAACACTGAAGCTTTCTTT
TRBJ2-5,.,.,TRBV5-1,CASNRGLQETQYF,TGCGCCAGCAACCGGGGGTTACAAGAGACCCAGTACTTC
TRBJ1-2,.,few,TRBV28,CASSLGHGGYTF,TGTGCCAGCAGTCTGGGACATGGAGGCTACACCTTC
TRBJ1-2,.,.,TRBV7-3,CASSLQGSYGYTF,TGTGCCAGCAGCTTACAGGGAAGCTATGGCTACACCTTC
TRBJ2-2,.,few,TRBV9,CASSGGGVVGELFF,TGTGCCAGCAGCGGTGGCGGAGTAGTCGGGGAGCTGTTTTTT
TRBJ2-5,.,.,TRBV5-1,CASSLGLAIDQETQYF,TGCGCCAGCAGCTTGGGTTTAGCGATAGACCAAGAGACCCAGTACTTC
TRBJ2-1,TRBD2,.,TRBV25-1,CASSGSGEGLGLEQFF,TGTGCCAGCAGTGGATCAGGTGAGGGACTAGGACTTGAGCAGTTCTTC
TRBJ2-5,.,.,TRBV7-8,CASSLVAGSRETQYF,TGTGCCAGCAGCTTAGTGGCGGGGAGTAGGGAGACCCAGTACTTC
TRBJ2-7,TRBD2,.,TRBV27,CASSSLAGGPRNPEQYF,TGTGCCAGCAGCTCACTAGCGGGAGGGCCAAGGAATCCCGAGCAGTACTTC
TRBJ2-3,TRBD2,.,TRBV19,CASSPRGRDTQYF,TGTGCCAGTAGTCCGCGGGGGAGAGATACGCAGTATTTT
TRBJ1-6,TRBD1,.,TRBV28,CASSWAGGTNSPLHF,TGTGCCAGCAGTTGGGCAGGGGGCACAAATTCACCCCTCCACTTT
TRBJ2-1,.,.,TRBV19,CASRSPAEHNEQFF,TGTGCCAGTAGATCTCCTGCGGAGCACAATGAGCAGTTCTTC
TRBJ2-7,TRBD2,.,TRBV28,CASSSLAVRGYEQYF,TGTGCCAGCAGTTCACTAGCGGTCCGGGGGTACGAGCAGTACTTC
TRBJ1-4,TRBD1,.,TRBV2,CASRGTATNEKLFF,TGTGCCAGCAGGGGGACAGCTACTAATGAAAAACTGTTTTTT
TRBJ2-2,.,.,TRBV18,CASSQSPTTGELFF,TGTGCCAGCTCACAATCGCCGACCACCGGGGAGCTGTTTTTT
TRBJ2-1,.,.,TRBV14,CASSQVGTLNEQFF,TGTGCCAGCAGCCAAGTCGGGACTCTCAATGAGCAGTTCTTC
TRBJ2-2,.,.,TRBV5-1,CASTPLAVANTGELFF,TGCGCCAGCACCCCGTTAGCCGTTGCGAACACCGGGGAGCTGTTTTTT
TRBJ2-7,TRBD2,.,TRBV11-3,CASSLSTSGPYEQYF,TGTGCCAGCAGCTTAAGTACTAGCGGGCCCTACGAGCAGTACTTC
TRBJ2-3,TRBD1,few,TRBV7-3,CASSPTGGSTDTQYF,TGTGCCAGCAGCCCTACAGGGGGCTCCACAGATACGCAGTATTTT
TRBJ1-2,TRBD1,.,TRBV6-5,CASSRDRGGYGYTF,TGTGCCAGCAGCCGGGACAGGGGCGGCTATGGCTACACCTTC
TRBJ1-4,TRBD1,.,TRBV5-4,CASSLATGASTNEKLFF,TGTGCCAGCAGCTTGGCAACAGGGGCATCAACTAATGAAAAACTGTTTTTT
TRBJ2-6,.,.,TRBV27,CASSPTPSQLSGANVLTF,TGTGCCAGCAGTCCCACCCCATCTCAGCTCTCTGGGGCCAACGTCCTGACTTTC
TRBJ2-7,.,.,TRBV6-5,CASSYGGTRDEQYF,TGTGCCAGCAGTTACGGTGGGACCCGTGACGAGCAGTACTTC
TRBJ1-2,TRBD1,few,TRBV7-2,CASSYRVQGAFGYTF,TGTGCCAGCAGCTATAGGGTCCAGGGGGCTTTCGGCTACACCTTC
TRBJ1-1,TRBD1,.,TRBV18,CASSPLSGQMNTEAFF,TGTGCCAGCTCACCACTGTCGGGACAGATGAACACTGAAGCTTTCTTT
TRBJ1-6,TRBD1,.,TRBV11-1,CASSPGQGPSPLHF,TGTGCCAGCAGCCCCGGACAGGGACCCTCACCCCTCCACTTT
TRBJ2-7,.,.,TRBV6-5,CASSLDSYEQYF,TGTGCCAGCAGTCTCGACAGCTACGAGCAGTACTTC
TRBJ2-1,.,.,TRBV6-4,CASSDSGRQMNEQFF,TGTGCCAGCAGTGACTCCGGCAGGCAAATGAATGAGCAGTTCTTC
TRBJ2-2,.,.,TRBV19,CASTPFGGDTGELFF,TGTGCCAGTACCCCATTCGGGGGCGACACCGGGGAGCTGTTTTTT
TRBJ1-2,.,.,TRBV6-5,CASSQGLYGYTF,TGTGCCAGCAGTCAGGGTCTCTATGGCTACACCTTC
TRBJ2-5,TRBD1,.,TRBV7-9,CASSDRGRRETQYF,TGTGCCAGCAGCGATAGGGGGCGGCGGGAGACCCAGTACTTC
TRBJ2-7,TRBD1,few,TRBV19,CASSPTPGQFDEQYF,TGTGCCAGTAGTCCGACTCCGGGACAGTTCGACGAGCAGTACTTC
TRBJ2-6,.,.,TRBV19,CASSIIRSGANVLTF,TGTGCCAGTAGTATAATCCGCTCTGGGGCCAACGTCCTGACTTTC
TRBJ2-2,TRBD1,.,TRBV7-3,CASSATGGDTGELFF,TGTGCCAGCAGCGCGACAGGGGGCGATACCGGGGAGCTGTTTTTT
TRBJ2-1,.,.,TRBV29-1,CSVAFLAVSYNEQFF,TGCAGCGTTGCCTTCCTAGCAGTCTCCTACAATGAGCAGTTCTTC
TRBJ2-1,.,.,TRBV7-8,CASSLTESYEQFF,TGTGCCAGCAGCTTAACCGAAAGCTATGAGCAGTTCTTC
TRBJ2-2,.,.,TRBV11-3,CASSLSVGELFF,TGTGCCAGCAGCTTATCTGTCGGGGAGCTGTTTTTT
TRBJ1-5,TRBD1,.,TRBV4-1,CASSNLRGDSQPQHF,TGCGCCAGCAGCAATCTCCGGGGGGACAGTCAGCCCCAGCATTTT
TRBJ2-3,.,.,TRBV9,CASLDRSTDTQYF,TGTGCCAGCTTAGACCGTAGCACAGATACGCAGTATTTT
TRBJ1-1,.,.,TRBV19,CASSAGPGSSTEAFF,TGTGCCAGTAGTGCTGGGCCAGGGTCTAGCACTGAAGCTTTCTTT